Sequencing of this T cell receptor beta chain was carried out in a study of blood T cell repertoires in COVID-19. The wider study: The United States, Italy and Spain provided the acute and convalescent COVID-19 samples. The analysed material was cDNA or gDNA that came from T cells, B-cell-depleted T cells, or PBMCs.

Data came from immunoSEQ multiplex PCR; TCRdb stores just in-frame clones and leaves some out. The sample holds about 170,000 clones, approximately 80% seen once. The germline V gene encodes CDR1 SGHTA and CDR2 FQGTGA. The CDR3 totals 12 residues. V was cut by 4 bases and J by 8 bases, with 8 bases left in between. The TCR comes from a middle-aged woman with COVID-19, enrolled during active disease. The chain recombines TRBV7-3 with TRBJ2-2; D gene unclear. The source material was peripheral blood. The CDR3 reads CASSSFGGELFF. CDR3 bases: TGTGCCAGCAGCTCTTTCGGGGGGGAGCTGTTTTTT.